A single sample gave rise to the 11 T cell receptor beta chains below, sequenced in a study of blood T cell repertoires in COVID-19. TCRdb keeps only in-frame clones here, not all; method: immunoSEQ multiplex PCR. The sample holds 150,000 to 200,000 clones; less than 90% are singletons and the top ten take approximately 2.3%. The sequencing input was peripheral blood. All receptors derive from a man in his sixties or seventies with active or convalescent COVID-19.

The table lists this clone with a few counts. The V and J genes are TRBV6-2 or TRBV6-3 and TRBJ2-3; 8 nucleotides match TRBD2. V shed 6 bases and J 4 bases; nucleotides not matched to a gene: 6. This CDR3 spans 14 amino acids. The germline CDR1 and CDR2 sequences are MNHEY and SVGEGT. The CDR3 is CASSSGGSADTQYF. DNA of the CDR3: TGTGCCAGCAGCAGCGGGGGATCTGCAGATACGCAGTATTTT.

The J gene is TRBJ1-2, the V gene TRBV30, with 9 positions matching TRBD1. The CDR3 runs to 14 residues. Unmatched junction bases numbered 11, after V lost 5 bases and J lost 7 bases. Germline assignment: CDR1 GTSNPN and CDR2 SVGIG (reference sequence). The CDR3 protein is CAWDSGTGIGGYTF. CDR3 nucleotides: TGTGCCTGGGACTCCGGGACAGGGATCGGTGGCTACACCTTC.

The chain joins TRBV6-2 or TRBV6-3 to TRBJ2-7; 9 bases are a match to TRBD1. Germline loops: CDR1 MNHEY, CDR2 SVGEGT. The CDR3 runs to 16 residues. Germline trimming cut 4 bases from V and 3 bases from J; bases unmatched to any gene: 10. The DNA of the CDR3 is TGTGCCAGCAGTTGCCCAAAACAGGGGGCCTGCTACGAGCAGTACTTC. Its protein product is CASSCPKQGACYEQYF.

The CDR3 spells CAISEASRQGAAADTQYF. Here the CDR3 DNA reads TGTGCCATCAGTGAGGCCTCCCGACAGGGGGCGGCGGCGGATACGCAGTATTTT. The rearrangement joins TRBV10-3 to TRBJ2-3, with 10 bases lining up with TRBD1. Germline CDR1 ENHRY, CDR2 SYGVKD. This CDR3 has 18 residues. J gave up 6 bases and V 2 bases, and 14 bases lay outside the gene matches.

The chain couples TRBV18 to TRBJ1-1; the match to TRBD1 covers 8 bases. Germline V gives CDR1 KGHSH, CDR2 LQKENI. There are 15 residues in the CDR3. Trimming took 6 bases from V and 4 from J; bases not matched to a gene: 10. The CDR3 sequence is CASSSVWTGPTEAFF. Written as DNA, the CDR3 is TGTGCCAGCTCGTCTGTATGGACAGGGCCCACTGAAGCTTTCTTT.

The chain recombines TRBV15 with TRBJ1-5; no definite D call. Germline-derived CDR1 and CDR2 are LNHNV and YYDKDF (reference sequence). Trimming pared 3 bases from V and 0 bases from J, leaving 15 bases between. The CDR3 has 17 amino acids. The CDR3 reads CATSSVGREYSNQPQHF. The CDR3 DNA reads TGTGCCACCAGCAGCGTTGGGAGAGAGTATAGCAATCAGCCCCAGCATTTT.

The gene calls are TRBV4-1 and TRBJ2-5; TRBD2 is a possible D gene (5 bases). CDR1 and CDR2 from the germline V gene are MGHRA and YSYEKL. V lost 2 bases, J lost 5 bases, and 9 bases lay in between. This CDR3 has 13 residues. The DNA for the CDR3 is TGCGCCAGCAGCCAATGGGAGAGGGAGACCCAGTACTTC. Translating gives CASSQWERETQYF.

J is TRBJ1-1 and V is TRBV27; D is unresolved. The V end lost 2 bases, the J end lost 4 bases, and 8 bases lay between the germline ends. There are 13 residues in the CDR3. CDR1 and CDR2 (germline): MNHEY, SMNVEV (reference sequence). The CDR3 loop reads CASSLLSRTEAFF. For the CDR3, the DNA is TGTGCCAGCAGTTTACTCTCTCGCACTGAAGCTTTCTTT.

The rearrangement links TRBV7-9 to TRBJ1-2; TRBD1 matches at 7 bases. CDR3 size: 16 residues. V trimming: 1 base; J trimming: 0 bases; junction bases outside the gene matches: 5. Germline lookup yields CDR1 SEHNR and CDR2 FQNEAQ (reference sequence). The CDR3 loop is CASSLGGTESNYGYTF. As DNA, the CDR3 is TGTGCCAGCAGCTTAGGTGGGACAGAATCTAACTATGGCTACACCTTC.

DNA of the CDR3: TGTGCCAGCAGTGAAGAGGGACAGGGGTCATGGTCACCCCTCCACTTT. Translating it yields CASSEEGQGSWSPLHF. The rearrangement uses TRBV6-1 and TRBJ1-6, with TRBD1 identical over 10 bases. CDR3 size: 16 residues. Trimming took 1 base from V and 10 from J; bases not matched to a gene: 7. Per the germline V gene, CDR1 is MNHNS and CDR2 is SASEGT.

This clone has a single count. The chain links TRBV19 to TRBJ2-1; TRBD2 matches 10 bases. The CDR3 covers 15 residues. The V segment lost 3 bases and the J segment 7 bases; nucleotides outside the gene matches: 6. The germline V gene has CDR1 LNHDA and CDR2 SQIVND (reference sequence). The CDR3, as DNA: TGTGCCAGTAGTATGTTAGCGGGGGGAAAAAATGAGCAGTTCTTC. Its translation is CASSMLAGGKNEQFF.